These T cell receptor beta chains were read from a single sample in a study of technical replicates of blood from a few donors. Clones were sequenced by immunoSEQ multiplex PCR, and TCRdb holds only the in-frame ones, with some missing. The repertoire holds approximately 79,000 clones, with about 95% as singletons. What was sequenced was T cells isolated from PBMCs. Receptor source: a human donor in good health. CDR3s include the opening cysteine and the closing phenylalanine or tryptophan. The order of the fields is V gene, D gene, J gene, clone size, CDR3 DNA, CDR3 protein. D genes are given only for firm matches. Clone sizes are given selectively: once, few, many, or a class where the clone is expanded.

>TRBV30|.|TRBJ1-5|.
TGTGCCTGGAGTAGAGGTTCGAGCAATCAGCCCCAGCATTTT
CAWSRGSSNQPQHF
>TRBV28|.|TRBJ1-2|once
TGTGCCAGCAGTTTCCCCGGGTCCTGGAGCTACACCTTC
CASSFPGSWSYTF
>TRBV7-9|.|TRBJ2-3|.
TGTGCCAGCAGCTCCCGCGGCGGGAACACAGATACGCAGTATTTT
CASSSRGGNTDTQYF
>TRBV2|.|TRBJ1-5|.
TGTGCCAGCAGCTCGGACAGCAAGCCCCAGCATTTT
CASSSDSKPQHF
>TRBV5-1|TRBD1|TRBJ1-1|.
TGCGCCAGCAGCTTGGAACAGGGGGCGTGGGGGAACACTGAAGCTTTCTTT
CASSLEQGAWGNTEAFF
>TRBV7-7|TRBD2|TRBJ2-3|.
TGTGCTAGCAGCTTACTAGCGGGGGGGATAGATACGCAGTATTTT
CASSLLAGGIDTQYF
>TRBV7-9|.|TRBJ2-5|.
TGTGCCAGCAGTTGGGTAGGGACTCGAACCGAAGAGACCCAGTACTTC
CASSWVGTRTEETQYF
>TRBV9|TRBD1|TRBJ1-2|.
TGTGCCAGCAGCGTAGGTGGACAGGGGGCGTATGGCTACACCTTC
CASSVGGQGAYGYTF
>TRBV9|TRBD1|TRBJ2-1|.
TGTGCCAGCAGCGCTCCAAGGACAGGGGGATATTACAATGAGCAGTTCTTC
CASSAPRTGGYYNEQFF
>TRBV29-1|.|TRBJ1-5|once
TGCAGCGTGAGGGAGGCGGGTCAGCCCCAGCATTTT
CSVREAGQPQHF
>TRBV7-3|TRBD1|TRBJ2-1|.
TGTGCCAGCAGCGTACAGGGGAAGAATGAGCAGTTCTTC
CASSVQGKNEQFF
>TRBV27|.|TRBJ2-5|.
TGTGCCAGCGCCAATGAGGGTGGGGGCGAAGAGACCCAGTACTTC
CASANEGGGEETQYF
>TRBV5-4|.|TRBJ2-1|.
TGTGCCAGCAGCTTGTCGTGGTCGGGGGGCGAGGAGCAGTTCTTC
CASSLSWSGGEEQFF
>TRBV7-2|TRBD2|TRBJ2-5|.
TGTGCCAGCAGCTTAGGTGGGGCTAGCGGGATGCAAGAGACCCAGTACTTC
CASSLGGASGMQETQYF
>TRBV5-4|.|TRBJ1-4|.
TGTGCCAGCAGCTTGGGGGGCAGGGATGAAAAACTGTTTTTT
CASSLGGRDEKLFF
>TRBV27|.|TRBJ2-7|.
TGTGCCAGCAGTTTATCGAATACTTACGAGCAGTACTTC
CASSLSNTYEQYF
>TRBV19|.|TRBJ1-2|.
TGTGCCAGTAGTATAGATGAGGGCAGGAGTCGGGGCTACACCTTC
CASSIDEGRSRGYTF
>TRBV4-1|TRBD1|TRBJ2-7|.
TGCGCCAGCAGTGGACAGGGAGTCTACGAGCAGTACTTC
CASSGQGVYEQYF
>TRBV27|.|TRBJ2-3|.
TGTGCCAGCAGCTTAAAGGGGAGCACAGATACGCAGTATTTT
CASSLKGSTDTQYF
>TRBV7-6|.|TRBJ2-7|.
TGTGCCAGCAGCTTAGACAGCTCCTACGAGCAGTACTTC
CASSLDSSYEQYF
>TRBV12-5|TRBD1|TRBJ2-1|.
TGTGCTAGCGGACAGGGAAACATTGTACGCGCCAATGAGCAGTTCTTC
CASGQGNIVRANEQFF
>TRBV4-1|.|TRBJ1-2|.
TGCGCCAGCAGCCAACAATACAGGGATGTCTATGGCTACACCTTC
CASSQQYRDVYGYTF
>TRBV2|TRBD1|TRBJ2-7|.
TGTGCCAGCGGGGGTACCTACGACAGGGGGCGAAGCGAGCAGTACTTC
CASGGTYDRGRSEQYF
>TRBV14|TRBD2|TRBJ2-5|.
TGTGCCAGCAGCTTACGACTAGCGGGGGGGAGTACGACCCAGTACTTC
CASSLRLAGGSTTQYF
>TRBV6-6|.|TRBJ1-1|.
TGTGCCAGCAGTTACAACCACAGGAGATTGAACACTGAAGCTTTCTTT
CASSYNHRRLNTEAFF
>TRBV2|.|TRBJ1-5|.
TGTGCCAGCACCGGCCAGGGGTCATCCAATCAGCCCCAGCATTTT
CASTGQGSSNQPQHF
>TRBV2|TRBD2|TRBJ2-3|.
TGTGCCAGCGTGGCTAGCGGGAGTTGGACAGATACGCAGTATTTT
CASVASGSWTDTQYF
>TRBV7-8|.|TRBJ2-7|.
TGTGCCAGCACCCCCTTTGGGCAGAGCTCCTACGAGCAGTACTTC
CASTPFGQSSYEQYF
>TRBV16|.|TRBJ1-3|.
TGTGCCAGCAGCCCTTTCGGCAGGACTGGAAACACCATATATTTT
CASSPFGRTGNTIYF
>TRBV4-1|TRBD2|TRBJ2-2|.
TGCGCCAGCAGCCAAGGCCCCGGGACTAGCGGCAGGGAGCTGTTTTTT
CASSQGPGTSGRELFF
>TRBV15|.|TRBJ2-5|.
TGTGCCACCAGCAGAGATCTCGGGGGGCGGGAGACCCAGTACTTC
CATSRDLGGRETQYF
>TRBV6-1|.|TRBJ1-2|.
TGTGCCAGCAGTGAAGCCAGGGAATCTGGCTACACCTTC
CASSEARESGYTF
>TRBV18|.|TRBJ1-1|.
TGTGCCAGCTCACTTGCAGTCGGGGAAATGACTGAAGCTTTCTTT
CASSLAVGEMTEAFF
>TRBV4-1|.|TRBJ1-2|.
TGCGCCAGCAGCCAATCATCACAGGGCACGGATGGCTACACCTTC
CASSQSSQGTDGYTF
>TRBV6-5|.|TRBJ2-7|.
TGTGCCAGCAGTTCGGTATACCCCTACGAGCAGTACTTC
CASSSVYPYEQYF
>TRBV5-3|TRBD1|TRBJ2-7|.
TGTGCCAGAAGCGTTGCCGGGACAGGGGTAACTTACGAGCAGTACTTC
CARSVAGTGVTYEQYF
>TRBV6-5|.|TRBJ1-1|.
TGTGCCAGCAGCCAGGGCTACACTGAAGCTTTCTTT
CASSQGYTEAFF
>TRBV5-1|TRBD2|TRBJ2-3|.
TGCGCCAGCAGCGGCTCAAGCGGGAGGGCAGATACGCAGTATTTT
CASSGSSGRADTQYF
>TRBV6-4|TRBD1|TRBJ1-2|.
TGTGCCAGCAGTGAAGGGACAGGGGACTATGGCTACACCTTC
CASSEGTGDYGYTF
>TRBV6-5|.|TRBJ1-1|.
TGTGCCAGCAGTTATGTCTTGAACACTGAAGCTTTCTTT
CASSYVLNTEAFF
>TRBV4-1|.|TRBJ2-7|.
TGCGCCAGCAGCCAAGAGTTAACCCTACCCACCTACGAGCAGTACTTC
CASSQELTLPTYEQYF
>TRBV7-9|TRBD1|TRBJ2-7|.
TGTGCCAGCAGCTTAGACAGGGGAACCTACGAGCAGTACTTC
CASSLDRGTYEQYF
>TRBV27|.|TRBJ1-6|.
TGTGCCAGCATCGGGTCAACGGCCCATAATTCACCCCTCCACTTT
CASIGSTAHNSPLHF
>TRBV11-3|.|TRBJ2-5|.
TGTGCCAGCAGCTTTGCAGGGATCGGTTATGAGACCCAGTACTTC
CASSFAGIGYETQYF
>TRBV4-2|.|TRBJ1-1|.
TGTGCCAGCAGCCAAGATACAGGGCTGGGGCGTGACGCTTTCTTT
CASSQDTGLGRDAFF